This record concerns one T cell receptor beta chain sequence. Per the study methods: Counts of nucleated cells, estimated from reference gene primer amplification, were obtained. Libraries were prepared by immunoSEQ multiplex PCR; TCRdb keeps only in-frame clonotypes and omits some of them. V and J calls and clone size are given by that table; D and trimming were obtained from the DNA. The data hold about 110,000 clones, with about four fifths observed a single time. Germline trimming cut 3 bases from V and 6 bases from J; bases unmatched to any gene: 4. CDR1 is SEHNR and CDR2 is FQNEAQ in the germline V gene (reference sequence). The length of the CDR3 is 13 residues. The sample belongs to a study of blood T cell repertoires in COVID-19. The wider study: Acute-phase and convalescent COVID-19 samples originated in the United States, Italy and Spain.

This chain uses TRBV7-9 with TRBJ1-2; 7 positions match TRBD1. This TCR came from a woman aged 70-85 years with acute or convalescent COVID-19. The sequencing sample was made of peripheral blood. This chain's CDR3 is CASSFGDSHGYTF. In DNA, the CDR3 is TGTGCCAGCAGCTTCGGGGACAGCCATGGCTACACCTTC.